Described below is a single T cell receptor beta chain sequence and its context. Repertoires were generated with immunoSEQ multiplex PCR, while TCRdb's copy carries only in-frame clones and drops some. The sample lists roughly 200,000 clones, about 86% occurring once. This entry comes from a study of blood T cell repertoires in COVID-19. Across the study: PBMCs, B-cell-depleted T cells, or T cells were the source of the cDNA or gDNA that made up the material.

Material for sequencing was peripheral blood. The sequence derives from a man between 35 and 55 years old with active or convalescent COVID-19.

The CDR3 nucleotides are TGTGCCAGCAGCTTTATGATCCCGAGGCATGGCTACACCTTC. Protein product: CASSFMIPRHGYTF. The rearrangement joins TRBV7-2 to TRBJ1-2; D is uncertain. V gave up 3 bases and J gave up 6 bases, with 14 bases separating them. CDR3 length equals 14 residues. CDR1 and CDR2 (germline): SGHTA, FQGNSA.